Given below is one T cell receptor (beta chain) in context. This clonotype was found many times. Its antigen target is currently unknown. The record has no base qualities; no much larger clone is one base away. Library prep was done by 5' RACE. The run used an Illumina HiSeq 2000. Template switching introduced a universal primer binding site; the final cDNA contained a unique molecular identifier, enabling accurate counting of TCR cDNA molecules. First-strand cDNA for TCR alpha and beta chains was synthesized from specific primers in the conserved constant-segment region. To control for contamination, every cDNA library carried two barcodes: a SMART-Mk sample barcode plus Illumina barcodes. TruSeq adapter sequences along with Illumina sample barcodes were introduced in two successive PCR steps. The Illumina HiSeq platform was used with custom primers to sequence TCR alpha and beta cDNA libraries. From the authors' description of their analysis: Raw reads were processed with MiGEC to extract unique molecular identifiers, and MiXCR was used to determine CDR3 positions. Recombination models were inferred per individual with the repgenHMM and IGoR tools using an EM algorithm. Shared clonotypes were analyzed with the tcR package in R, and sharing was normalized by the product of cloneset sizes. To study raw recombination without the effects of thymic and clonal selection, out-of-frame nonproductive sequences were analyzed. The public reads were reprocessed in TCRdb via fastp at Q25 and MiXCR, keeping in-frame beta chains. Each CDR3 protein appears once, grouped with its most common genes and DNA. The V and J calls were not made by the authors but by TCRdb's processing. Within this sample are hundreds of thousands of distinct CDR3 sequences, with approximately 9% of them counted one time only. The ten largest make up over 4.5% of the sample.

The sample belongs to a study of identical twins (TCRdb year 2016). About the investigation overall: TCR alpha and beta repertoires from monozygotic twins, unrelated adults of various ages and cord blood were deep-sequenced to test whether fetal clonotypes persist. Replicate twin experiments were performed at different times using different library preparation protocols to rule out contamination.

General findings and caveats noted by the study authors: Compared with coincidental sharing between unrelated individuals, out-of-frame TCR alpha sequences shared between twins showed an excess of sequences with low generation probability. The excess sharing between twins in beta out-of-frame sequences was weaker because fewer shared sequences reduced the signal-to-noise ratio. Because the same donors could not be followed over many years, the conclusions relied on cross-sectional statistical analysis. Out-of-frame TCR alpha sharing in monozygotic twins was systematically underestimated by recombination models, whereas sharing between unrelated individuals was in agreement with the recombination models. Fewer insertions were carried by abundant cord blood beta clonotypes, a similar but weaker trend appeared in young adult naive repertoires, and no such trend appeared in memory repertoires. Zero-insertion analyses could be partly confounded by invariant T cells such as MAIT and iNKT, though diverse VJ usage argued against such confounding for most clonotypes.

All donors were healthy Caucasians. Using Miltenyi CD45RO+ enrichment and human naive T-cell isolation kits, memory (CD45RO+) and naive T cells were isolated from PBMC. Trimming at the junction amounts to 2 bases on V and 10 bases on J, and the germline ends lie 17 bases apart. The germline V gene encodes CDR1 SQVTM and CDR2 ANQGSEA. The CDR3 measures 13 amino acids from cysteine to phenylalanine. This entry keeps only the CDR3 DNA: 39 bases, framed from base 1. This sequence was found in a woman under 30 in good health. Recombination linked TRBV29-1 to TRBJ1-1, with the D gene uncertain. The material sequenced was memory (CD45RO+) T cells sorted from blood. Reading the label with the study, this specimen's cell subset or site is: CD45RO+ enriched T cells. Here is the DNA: TGCAGCGTTGAAAGTCTGGTCGGCCAACGAGCTTTCTTT. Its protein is CSVESLVGQRAFF.